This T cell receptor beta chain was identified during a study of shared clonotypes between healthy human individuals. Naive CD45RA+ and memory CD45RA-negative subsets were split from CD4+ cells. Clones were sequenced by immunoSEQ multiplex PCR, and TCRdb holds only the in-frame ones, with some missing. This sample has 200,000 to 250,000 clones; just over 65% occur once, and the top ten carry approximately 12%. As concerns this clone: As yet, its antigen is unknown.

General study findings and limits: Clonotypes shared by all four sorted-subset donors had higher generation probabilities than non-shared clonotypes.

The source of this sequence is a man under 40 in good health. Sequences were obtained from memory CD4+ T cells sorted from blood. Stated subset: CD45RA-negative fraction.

The CDR3 nucleotides read TGTGCCAGCAGCTCAGCTTATAACGGGGAGCTGTTTTTT. It yields the protein CASSSAYNGELFF. The chain couples TRBV11-2 to TRBJ2-2; no reliable D call. CDR1 and CDR2 (germline): SGHAT, FQNNGV. The ends were cut back, 4 bases at V and 7 bases at J, with 10 bases in the middle. The CDR3 is 13 amino acids.